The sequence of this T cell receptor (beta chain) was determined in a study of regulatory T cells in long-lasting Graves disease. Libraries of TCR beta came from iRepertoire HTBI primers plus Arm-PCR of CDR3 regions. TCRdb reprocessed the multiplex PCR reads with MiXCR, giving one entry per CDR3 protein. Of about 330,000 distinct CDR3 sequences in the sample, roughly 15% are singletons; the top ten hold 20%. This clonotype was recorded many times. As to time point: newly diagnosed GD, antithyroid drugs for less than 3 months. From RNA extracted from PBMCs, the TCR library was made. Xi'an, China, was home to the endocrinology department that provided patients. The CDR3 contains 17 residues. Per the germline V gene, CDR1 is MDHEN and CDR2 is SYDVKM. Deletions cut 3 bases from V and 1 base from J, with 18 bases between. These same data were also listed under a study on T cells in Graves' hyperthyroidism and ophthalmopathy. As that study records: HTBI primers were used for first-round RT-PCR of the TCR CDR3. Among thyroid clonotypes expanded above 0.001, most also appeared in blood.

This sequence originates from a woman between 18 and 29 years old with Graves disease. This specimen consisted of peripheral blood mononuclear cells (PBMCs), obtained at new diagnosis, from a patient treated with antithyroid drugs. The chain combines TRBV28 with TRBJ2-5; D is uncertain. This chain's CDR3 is CASSLNPLVKGQETQYF. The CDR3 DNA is TGTGCCAGCAGTTTGAACCCTCTAGTGAAGGGCCAAGAGACCCAGTACTTC. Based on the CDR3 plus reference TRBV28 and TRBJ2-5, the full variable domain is DVKVTQSSRYLVKRTGEKVFLECVQDMDHENMFWYRQDPGLGLRLIYFSYDVKMKEKGDIPEGYSVSREKKERFSLILESASTNQTSMYLCASSLNPLVKGQETQYFGPGTRLLVL.